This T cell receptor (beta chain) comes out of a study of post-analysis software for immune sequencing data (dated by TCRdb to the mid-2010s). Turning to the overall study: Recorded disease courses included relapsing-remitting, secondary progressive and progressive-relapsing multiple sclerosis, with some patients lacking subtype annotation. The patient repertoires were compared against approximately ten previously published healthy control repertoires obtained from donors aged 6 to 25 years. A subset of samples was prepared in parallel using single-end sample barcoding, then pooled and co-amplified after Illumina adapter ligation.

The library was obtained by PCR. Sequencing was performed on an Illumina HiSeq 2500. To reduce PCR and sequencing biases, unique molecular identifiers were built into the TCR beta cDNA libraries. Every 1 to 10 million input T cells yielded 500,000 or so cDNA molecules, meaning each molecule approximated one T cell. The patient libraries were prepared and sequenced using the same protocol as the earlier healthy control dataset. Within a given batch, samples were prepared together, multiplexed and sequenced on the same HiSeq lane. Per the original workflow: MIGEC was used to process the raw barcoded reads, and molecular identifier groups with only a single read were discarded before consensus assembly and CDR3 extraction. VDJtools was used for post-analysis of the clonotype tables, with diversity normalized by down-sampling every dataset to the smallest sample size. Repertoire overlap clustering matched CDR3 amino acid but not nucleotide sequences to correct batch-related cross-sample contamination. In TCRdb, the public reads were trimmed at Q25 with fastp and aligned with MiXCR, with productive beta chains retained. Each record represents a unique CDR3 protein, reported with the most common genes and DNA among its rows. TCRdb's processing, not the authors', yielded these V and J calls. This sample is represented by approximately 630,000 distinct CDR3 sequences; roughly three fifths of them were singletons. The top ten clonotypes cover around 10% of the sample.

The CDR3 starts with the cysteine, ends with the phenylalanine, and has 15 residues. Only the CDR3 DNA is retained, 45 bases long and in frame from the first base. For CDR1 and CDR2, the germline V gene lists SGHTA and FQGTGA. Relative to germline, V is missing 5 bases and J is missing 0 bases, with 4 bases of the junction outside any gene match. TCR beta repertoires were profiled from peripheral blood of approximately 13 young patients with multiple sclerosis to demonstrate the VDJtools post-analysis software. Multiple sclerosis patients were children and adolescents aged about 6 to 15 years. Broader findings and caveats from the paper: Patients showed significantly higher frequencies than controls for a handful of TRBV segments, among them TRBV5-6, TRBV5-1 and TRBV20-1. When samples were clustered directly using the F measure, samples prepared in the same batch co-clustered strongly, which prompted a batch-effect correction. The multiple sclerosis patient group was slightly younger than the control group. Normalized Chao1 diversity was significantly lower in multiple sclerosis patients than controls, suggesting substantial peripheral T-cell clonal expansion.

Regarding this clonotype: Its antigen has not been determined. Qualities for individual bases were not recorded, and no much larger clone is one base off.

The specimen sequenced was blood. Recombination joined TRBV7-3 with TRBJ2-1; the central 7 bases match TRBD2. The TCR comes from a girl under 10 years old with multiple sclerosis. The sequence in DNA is TGTGCCAGCAGCGCGGGACTACACTCCTACAATGAGCAGTTCTTC. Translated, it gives CASSAGLHSYNEQFF.